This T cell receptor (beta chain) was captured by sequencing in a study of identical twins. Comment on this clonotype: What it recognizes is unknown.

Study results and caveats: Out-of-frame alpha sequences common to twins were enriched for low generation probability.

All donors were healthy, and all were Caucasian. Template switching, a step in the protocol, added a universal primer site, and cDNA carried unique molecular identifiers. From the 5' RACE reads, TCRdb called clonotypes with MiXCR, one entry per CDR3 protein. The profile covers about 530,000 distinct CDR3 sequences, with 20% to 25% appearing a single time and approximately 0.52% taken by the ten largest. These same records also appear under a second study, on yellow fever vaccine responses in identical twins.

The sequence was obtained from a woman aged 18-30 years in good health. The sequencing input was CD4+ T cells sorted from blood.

CDR3 nucleotides: TGCGCCAGCAGCCCCCCCCGGACAGGGCAAGAGACCCAGTACTTC. Amino acid sequence: CASSPPRTGQETQYF. The chain combines TRBV5-1 with TRBJ2-5, with 8 nucleotides matching TRBD1. CDR1 and CDR2 (germline): SGHRS, YFSETQ. V lost 4 bases to trimming and J lost 2 bases; unmatched junction nucleotides: 7. This CDR3 has 15 residues.